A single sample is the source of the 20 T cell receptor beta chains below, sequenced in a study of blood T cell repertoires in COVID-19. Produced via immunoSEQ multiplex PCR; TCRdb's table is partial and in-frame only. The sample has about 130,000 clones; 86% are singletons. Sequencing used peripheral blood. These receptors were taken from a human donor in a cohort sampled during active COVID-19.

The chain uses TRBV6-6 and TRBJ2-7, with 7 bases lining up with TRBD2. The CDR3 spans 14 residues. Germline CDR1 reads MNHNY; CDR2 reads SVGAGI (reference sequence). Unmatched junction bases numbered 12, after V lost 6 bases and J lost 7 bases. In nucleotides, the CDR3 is TGTGCCAGCAGCCCTTTAAAGACCGGGGGGGAGCAGTACTTC. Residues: CASSPLKTGGEQYF.

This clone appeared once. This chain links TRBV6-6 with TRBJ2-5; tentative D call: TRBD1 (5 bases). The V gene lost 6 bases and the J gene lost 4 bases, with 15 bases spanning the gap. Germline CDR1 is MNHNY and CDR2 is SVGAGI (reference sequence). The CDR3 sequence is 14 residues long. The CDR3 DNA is TGTGCCAGCAGCCTGGGGCATCTAGGAGAGACCCAGTACTTC. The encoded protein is CASSLGHLGETQYF.

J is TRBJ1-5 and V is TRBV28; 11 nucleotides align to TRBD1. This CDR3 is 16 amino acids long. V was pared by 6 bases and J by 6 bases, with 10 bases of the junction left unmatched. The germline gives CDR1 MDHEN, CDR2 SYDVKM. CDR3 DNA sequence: TGTGCCAGCAGGCGGGGGGGACAGGGGGTGAGTCAGCCCCAGCATTTT. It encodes CASRRGGQGVSQPQHF. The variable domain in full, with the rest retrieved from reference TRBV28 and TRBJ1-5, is DVKVTQSSRYLVKRTGEKVFLECVQDMDHENMFWYRQDPGLGLRLIYFSYDVKMKEKGDIPEGYSVSREKKERFSLILESASTNQTSMYLCASRRGGQGVSQPQHFGDGTRLSIL.

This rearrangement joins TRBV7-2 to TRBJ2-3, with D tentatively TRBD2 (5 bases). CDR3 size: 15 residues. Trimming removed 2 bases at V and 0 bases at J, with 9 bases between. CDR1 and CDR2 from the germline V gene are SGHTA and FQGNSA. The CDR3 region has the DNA TGTGCCAGCAGCTTATCCGGACTCAGCACAGATACGCAGTATTTT. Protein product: CASSLSGLSTDTQYF.

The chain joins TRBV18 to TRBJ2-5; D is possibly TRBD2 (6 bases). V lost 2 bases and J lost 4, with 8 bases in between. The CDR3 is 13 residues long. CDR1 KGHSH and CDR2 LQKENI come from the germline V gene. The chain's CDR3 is CASSPMGGETQYF. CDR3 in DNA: TGTGCCAGCTCACCAATGGGAGGAGAGACCCAGTACTTC.

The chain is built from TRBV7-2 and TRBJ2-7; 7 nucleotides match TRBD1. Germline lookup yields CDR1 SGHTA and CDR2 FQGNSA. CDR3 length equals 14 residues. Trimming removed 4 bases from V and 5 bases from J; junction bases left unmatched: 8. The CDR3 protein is CASSSRQGRDEQYF. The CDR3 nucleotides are TGTGCCAGCAGCTCCCGACAGGGTAGGGACGAGCAGTACTTC.

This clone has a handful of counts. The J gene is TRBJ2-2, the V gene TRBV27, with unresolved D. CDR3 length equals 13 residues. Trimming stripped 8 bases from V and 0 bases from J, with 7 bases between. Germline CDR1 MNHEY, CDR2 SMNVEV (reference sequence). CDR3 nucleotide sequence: TGTGCCAGCGGCGACACGAACACCGGGGAGCTGTTTTTT. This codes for CASGDTNTGELFF.

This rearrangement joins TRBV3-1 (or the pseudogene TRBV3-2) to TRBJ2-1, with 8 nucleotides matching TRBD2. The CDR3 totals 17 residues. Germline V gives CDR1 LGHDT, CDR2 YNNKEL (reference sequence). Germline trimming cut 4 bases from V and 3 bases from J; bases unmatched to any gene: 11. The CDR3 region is CASSPRLRGDIYNEQFF. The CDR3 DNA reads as TGTGCCAGCAGCCCCCGTTTGCGGGGGGACATCTACAATGAGCAGTTCTTC.

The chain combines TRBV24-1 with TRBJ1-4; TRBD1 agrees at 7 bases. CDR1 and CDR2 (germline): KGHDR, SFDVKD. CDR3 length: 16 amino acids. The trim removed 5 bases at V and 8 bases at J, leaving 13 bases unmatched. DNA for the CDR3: TGTGCCACCAGTGCCCAATCGACAGGGAATCGGGAAAAACTGTTTTTT. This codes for CATSAQSTGNREKLFF.

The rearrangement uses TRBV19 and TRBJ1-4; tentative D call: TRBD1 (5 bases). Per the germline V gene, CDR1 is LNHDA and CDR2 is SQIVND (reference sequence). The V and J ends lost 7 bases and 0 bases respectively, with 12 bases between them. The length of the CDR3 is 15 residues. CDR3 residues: CASNNGQATNEKLFF. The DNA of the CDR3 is TGTGCCAGTAACAACGGACAAGCAACTAATGAAAAACTGTTTTTT.

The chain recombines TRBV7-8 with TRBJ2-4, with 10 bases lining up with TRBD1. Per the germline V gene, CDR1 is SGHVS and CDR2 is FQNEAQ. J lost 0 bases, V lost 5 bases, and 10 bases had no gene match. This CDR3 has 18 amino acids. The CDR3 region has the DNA TGTGCCAGCAGCACCCGGGACAGGGGAATAGTAGCCAAAAACATTCAGTACTTC. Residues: CASSTRDRGIVAKNIQYF.

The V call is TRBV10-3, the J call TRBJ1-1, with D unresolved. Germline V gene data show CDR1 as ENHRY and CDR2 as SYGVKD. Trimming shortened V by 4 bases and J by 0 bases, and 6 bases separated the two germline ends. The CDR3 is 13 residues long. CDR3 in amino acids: CAISGAMNTEAFF. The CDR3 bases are TGTGCCATCAGTGGAGCAATGAACACTGAAGCTTTCTTT.

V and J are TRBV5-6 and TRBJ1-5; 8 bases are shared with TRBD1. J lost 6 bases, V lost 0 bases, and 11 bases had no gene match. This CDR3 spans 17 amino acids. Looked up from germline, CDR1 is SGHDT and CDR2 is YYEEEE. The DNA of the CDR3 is TGTGCCAGCAGCTTGGGTATCCCTACAGGGGGAGGTCAGCCCCAGCATTTT. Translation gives CASSLGIPTGGGQPQHF.

The CDR3 sequence: CATSVSTSSNEQFF. The CDR3 nucleotides are TGTGCCACCAGTGTCTCGACTAGCAGCAATGAGCAGTTCTTC. The chain combines TRBV24-1 with TRBJ2-1; 7 bases map to TRBD2. The germline V gene has CDR1 KGHDR and CDR2 SFDVKD. V trimming: 5 bases; J trimming: 6 bases; junction bases outside the gene matches: 6. CDR3 size: 14 residues.

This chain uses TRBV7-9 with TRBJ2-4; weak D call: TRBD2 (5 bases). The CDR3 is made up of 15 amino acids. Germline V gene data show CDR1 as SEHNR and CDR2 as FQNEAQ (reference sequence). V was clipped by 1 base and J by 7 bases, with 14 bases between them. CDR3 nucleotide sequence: TGTGCCAGCAGCTTAGTTTCCGGGGTCGGGAACATTCAGTACTTC. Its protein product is CASSLVSGVGNIQYF.

CDR3 nucleotide sequence: TGTGCCTGGAGCCGTCTAACCGCGAGATCGGGTGGCTACACCTTC. This gives the protein CAWSRLTARSGGYTF. This chain uses TRBV30 with TRBJ1-2; D not certain. CDR1 and CDR2 from the germline V gene are GTSNPN and SVGIG (reference sequence). This CDR3 contains 15 residues. Deletions cut 3 bases from V and 7 bases from J, with 21 bases between.

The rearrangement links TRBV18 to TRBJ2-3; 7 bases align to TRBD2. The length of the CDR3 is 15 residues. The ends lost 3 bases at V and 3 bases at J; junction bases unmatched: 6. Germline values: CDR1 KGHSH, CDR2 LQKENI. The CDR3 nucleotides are TGTGCCAGCTCACCCGGACTAGAAGGGACAGATACGCAGTATTTT. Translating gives CASSPGLEGTDTQYF.

The chain's CDR3 is CASSVGLLEGDTQYF. For the CDR3, the DNA is TGTGCCAGCAGCGTAGGGCTACTGGAGGGAGATACGCAGTATTTT. The V call is TRBV9, the J call TRBJ2-3, with D perhaps matching TRBD2 (6 bases). CDR1 and CDR2 (germline): SGDLS, YYNGEE. V was trimmed by 0 bases and J by 5 bases, leaving 13 bases between them. The CDR3 extends over 15 amino acids.

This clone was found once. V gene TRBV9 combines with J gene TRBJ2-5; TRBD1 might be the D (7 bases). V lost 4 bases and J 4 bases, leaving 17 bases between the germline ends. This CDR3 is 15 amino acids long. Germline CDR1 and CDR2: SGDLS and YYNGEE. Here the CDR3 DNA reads TGTGCCAGCAGCTTATCAGGGGGAGGTGGAGAGACCCAGTACTTC. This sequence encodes CASSLSGGGGETQYF.

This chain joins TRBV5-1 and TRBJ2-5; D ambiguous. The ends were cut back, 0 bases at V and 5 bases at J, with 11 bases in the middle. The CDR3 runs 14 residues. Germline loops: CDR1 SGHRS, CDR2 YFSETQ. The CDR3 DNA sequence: TGCGCCAGCAGCTTGGCCCCCTTCGAGGAGACCCAGTACTTC. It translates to CASSLAPFEETQYF.